This T cell receptor beta chain was recovered during a study of vaccination effects on CD4 cells after COVID-19 (dated by TCRdb to the early 2020s). In the study overall: Participants received two doses of either the BNT162b2 or the mRNA-1273 mRNA SARS-CoV-2 vaccine. SARS-CoV-2 spike-specific CD4+ TCR repertoires were compared before and after mRNA vaccination in COVID-19 convalescent patients and in infection-naive vaccine recipients. The full study included over 8 COVID-19 convalescent patients and a handful of SARS-CoV-2-naive healthy vaccine recipients. The Oncomine TCR Beta short-read assay on an Illumina iSeq 100 was used to sequence cultures from other donors in the study.

The ViraFEST assay stimulated PBMC with viral peptide pools and then used TCR sequencing to identify antigen-specific CD4+ T cell clonotypes by expansion. After around ten days of culture, CD4+ T cells were isolated with the EasySep CD4+ T cell isolation kit. The absence of prior SARS-CoV-2 infection in healthy vaccine recipients was confirmed by negative nucleocapsid antibodies before and after vaccination. Each well held around 1.9 million PBMC cultured in IMDM containing approximately 5.2% human AB serum, 9 to 10 IU/ml IL-2 and gentamicin, along with 8 to 10 ug/ml peptides. On days 3 and 7, half of the culture medium was replaced with fresh IL-2-containing medium. Each peptide stimulation condition was cultured in triplicate wells unless otherwise noted. Using Ficoll-Paque Plus gradient centrifugation, PBMC were separated from whole blood and then either used fresh or cryopreserved at -140C. Overlapping peptide pools spanned the spike proteins of SARS-CoV-2 and the common cold coronaviruses HCoV-NL63, HCoV-OC43 and HCoV-229E. Genomic DNA was extracted from cultured CD4+ T cells with the QIAamp micro DNA kit.

Turning to this clone: The clone's antigen remains unknown. No base quality information exists; no much larger clone differs at one position.

The library was generated by the immunoSEQ multiplex PCR assay. DNA from the CD4+ T cells that had been cultured and isolated underwent TCR beta CDR3 sequencing. The original pipeline was this. Non-productive TCR sequences were removed, reads were trimmed to the CDR3 region, and CDR3s of at least 7 amino acids were retained. Antigen-specific clonotypes were identified using the MANAFEST web app by comparison of expansion in peptide wells against reference cultures. Positive clones required FDR<0.05 expansion versus reference and all other wells, odds ratio above 5, and frequency above 0.1% in two replicate wells. A clonotype was called cross-reactive if it was significantly expanded both in SARS-CoV-2 spike wells and in at least one common cold coronavirus spike condition. Using the stringdist R package, CDR3 similarity was measured by Levenshtein distance, and unrooted trees were constructed with ape in R 3.6.1. Imported from immuneACCESS, the table was reduced by TCRdb to in-frame sequences with V and J called. These copies leave out some clones; in studies compared against another copy, an unresolved V gene accounts for under half, and the cause of the remainder is not known. The DNA was the basis for D and trimming; V, J and clone size are from that table. Across this sample there are around 60,000 clones, with roughly 76% seen only once. The ten top clones hold approximately 2.8% of the sample.

Broad study findings and their caveats: The study was limited by a small number of convalescent patients and lacked early post-infection timepoints. At late post-vaccination timepoints, both infection-induced and vaccine-induced clones showed marked clonal contraction, consistent with waning T cell responses. Among healthy vaccine recipients, nearly all vaccine-induced clones were SARS-CoV-2 mono-reactive, and only 1 of 255 was cross-reactive with common cold coronaviruses.

Measured from the cysteine to the phenylalanine, the CDR3 is 15 residues long. The retained sequence is limited to the CDR3, 45 bases, with the frame set at the first base. The germline V gene encodes CDR1 KGHDR and CDR2 SFDVKD. Trimming leaves V shorter by 2 bases and J shorter by 4 bases, with the junction holding 4 bases beyond the gene matches. This clonotype was obtained from a human donor who received a COVID-19 vaccine. Recombination joined TRBV24-1 with TRBJ2-3, and 8 junction bases match TRBD1. The material was CD4+ T cells from PBMCs cultured with HCoV-NL63 spike peptides, obtained before COVID-19 vaccination. The cell subset or site label corresponds to: HCoV-NL63 spike overlapping peptide pool stimulation. The CDR3 amino acid sequence is: CATSDSGQDPDTQYF. The DNA sequence reads TGTGCCACCAGTGATTCGGGACAGGACCCAGATACGCAGTATTTT.